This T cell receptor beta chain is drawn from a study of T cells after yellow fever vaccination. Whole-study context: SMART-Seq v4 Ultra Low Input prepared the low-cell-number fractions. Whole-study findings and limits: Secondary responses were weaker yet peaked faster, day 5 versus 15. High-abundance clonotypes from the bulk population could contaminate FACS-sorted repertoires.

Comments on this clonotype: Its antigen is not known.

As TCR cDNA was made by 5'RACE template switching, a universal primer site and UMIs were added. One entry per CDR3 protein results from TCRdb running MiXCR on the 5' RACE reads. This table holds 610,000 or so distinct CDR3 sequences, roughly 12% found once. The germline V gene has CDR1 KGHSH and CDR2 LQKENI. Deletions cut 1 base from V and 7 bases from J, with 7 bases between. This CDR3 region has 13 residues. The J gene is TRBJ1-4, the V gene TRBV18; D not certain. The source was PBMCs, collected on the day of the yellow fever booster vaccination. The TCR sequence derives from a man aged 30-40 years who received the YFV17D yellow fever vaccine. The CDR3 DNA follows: TGTGCCAGCTCACCACTACTCACTGAAAAACTGTTTTTT. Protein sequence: CASSPLLTEKLFF.